This TCR beta chain is drawn from a study of early T cells in non-severe SARS-CoV-2 infection. Study observations and caveats: The matching step, a VDJdb search, favored anti-spike CD8 responses and missed private and CD4 specificities.

As part of library construction, unique molecular identifiers were attached to individual cDNA molecules. MiXCR, run by TCRdb on the 5' RACE reads, gives a single entry per CDR3 protein. The sample consists of approximately 28,000 distinct CDR3 sequences, about 3.8% of them appearing once. This clonotype showed up many times. The target antigen is unknown. Material for sequencing was whole blood. This clonotype was sampled from an adult who was a healthcare worker with PCR-confirmed SARS-CoV-2 infection or an uninfected control (not recorded which).

The CDR3 loop is CSARSPGLAIEQFF. DNA of the CDR3: TGCAGTGCTAGGTCCCCGGGACTAGCGATTGAGCAGTTCTTC. The chain carries TRBV20-1 and TRBJ2-1, with 10 positions matching TRBD2. V trimming: 3 bases; J trimming: 9 bases; junction bases outside the gene matches: 8. The CDR3 runs 14 residues. Germline V gene data show CDR1 as DFQATT and CDR2 as SNEGSKA (reference sequence).